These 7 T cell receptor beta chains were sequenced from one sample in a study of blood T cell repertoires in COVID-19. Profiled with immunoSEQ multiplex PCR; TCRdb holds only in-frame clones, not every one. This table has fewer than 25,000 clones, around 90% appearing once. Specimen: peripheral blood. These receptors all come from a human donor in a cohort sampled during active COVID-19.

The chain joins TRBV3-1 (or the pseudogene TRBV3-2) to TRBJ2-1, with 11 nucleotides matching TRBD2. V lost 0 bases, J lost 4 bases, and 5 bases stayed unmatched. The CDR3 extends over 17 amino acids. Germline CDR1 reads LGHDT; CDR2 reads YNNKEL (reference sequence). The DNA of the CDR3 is TGTGCCAGCAGCCAAGATCGGGCTAGCGGGGGGTACAATGAGCAGTTCTTC. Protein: CASSQDRASGGYNEQFF.

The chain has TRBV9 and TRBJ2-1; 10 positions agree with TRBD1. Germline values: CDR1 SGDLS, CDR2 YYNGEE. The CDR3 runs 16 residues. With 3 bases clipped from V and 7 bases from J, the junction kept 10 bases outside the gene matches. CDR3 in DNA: TGTGCCAGCAGCGCACGACCGACAGGGGGCATGAATGAGCAGTTCTTC. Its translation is CASSARPTGGMNEQFF.

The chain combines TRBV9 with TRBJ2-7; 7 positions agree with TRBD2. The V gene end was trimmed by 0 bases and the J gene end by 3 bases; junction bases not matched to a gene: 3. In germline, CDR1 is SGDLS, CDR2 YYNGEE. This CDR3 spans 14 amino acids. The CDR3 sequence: CASSVGGGIYEQYF. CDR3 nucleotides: TGTGCCAGCAGCGTAGGGGGAGGGATCTACGAGCAGTACTTC.

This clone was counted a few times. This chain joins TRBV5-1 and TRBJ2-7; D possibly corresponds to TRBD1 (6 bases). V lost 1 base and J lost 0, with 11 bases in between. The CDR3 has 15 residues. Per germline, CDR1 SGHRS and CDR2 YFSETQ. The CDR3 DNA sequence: TGCGCCAGCAGCTTGTGGCAGGGGTCCTCCTACGAGCAGTACTTC. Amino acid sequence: CASSLWQGSSYEQYF.

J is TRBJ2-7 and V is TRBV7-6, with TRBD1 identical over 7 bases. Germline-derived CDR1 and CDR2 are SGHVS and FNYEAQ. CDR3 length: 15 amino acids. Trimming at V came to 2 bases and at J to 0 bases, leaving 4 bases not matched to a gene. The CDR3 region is CASSLSAGGSYEQYF. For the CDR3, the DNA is TGTGCCAGCAGCTTATCGGCAGGGGGCTCCTACGAGCAGTACTTC.

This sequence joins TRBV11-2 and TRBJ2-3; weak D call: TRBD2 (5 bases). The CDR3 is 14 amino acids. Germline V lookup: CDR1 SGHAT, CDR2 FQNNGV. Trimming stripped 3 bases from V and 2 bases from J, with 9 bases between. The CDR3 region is CASSLRTYTDTQYF. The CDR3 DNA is TGTGCCAGCAGCTTGAGGACTTACACAGATACGCAGTATTTT.

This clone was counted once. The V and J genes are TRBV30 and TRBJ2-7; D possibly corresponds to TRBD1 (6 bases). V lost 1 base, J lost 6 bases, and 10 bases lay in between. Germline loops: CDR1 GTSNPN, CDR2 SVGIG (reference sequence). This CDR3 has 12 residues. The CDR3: CAWSGAGVEQYF. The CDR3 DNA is TGTGCCTGGAGTGGTGCAGGGGTCGAGCAGTACTTC.